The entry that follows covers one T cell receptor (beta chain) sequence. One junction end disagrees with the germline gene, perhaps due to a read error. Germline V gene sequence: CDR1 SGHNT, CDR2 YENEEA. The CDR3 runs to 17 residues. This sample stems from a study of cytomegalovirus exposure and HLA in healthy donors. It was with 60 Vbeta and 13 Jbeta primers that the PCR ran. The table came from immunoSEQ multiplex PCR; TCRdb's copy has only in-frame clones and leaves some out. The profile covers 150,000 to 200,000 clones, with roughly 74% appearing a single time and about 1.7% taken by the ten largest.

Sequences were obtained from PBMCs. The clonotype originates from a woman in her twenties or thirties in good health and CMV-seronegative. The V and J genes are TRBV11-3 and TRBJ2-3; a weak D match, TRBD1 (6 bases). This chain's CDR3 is CASSLVYQGRVADTQYF. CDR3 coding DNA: TGTGCTAGCAGCTTAGTGTATCAGGGGCGGGTGGCAGATACGCAGTATTTT.